The 16 T cell receptor beta chains below all came from one sample that was sequenced in a study of blood T cell repertoires in COVID-19 (TCRdb year 2020). Library preparation was by the immunoSEQ multiplex PCR assay. What TCRdb holds here is the immuneACCESS table cut down to in-frame rearrangements. Part of the clones is not present; checked against another copy, under half of the missing clones reflect an unresolved V gene, and the others are unexplained. The sample yields almost 400,000 clones; approximately 88% were counted once. The ten largest make up more than 0.85% of the sample. The sample comprised PBMCs or T cells enriched from blood (not recorded which). These receptors came from a young woman with acute COVID-19.

The chain links TRBV4-1 to TRBJ1-3; D is perhaps TRBD1 (5 bases). This CDR3 contains 16 residues. Germline V gene sequence: CDR1 MGHRA, CDR2 YSYEKL. Deletions cut 0 bases from V and 5 bases from J, with 14 bases between. DNA of the CDR3: TGCGCCAGCAGCCAAGATCTGGCAGGGATACGAAACACCATATATTTT. Protein: CASSQDLAGIRNTIYF.

The chain uses TRBV12-3 or TRBV12-4 and TRBJ1-1; D is perhaps TRBD1 (5 bases). Trimming removed 5 bases from V and 2 bases from J, with 9 bases in between. The CDR3 length is 13 residues. CDR3 nucleotide sequence: TGTGCCAGCAGTCCTAGGGGCAACACTGAAGCTTTCTTT. It is translated as CASSPRGNTEAFF.

V is TRBV25-1 and J is TRBJ1-2, with a weak D call TRBD1 (5 bases). This CDR3 has 15 amino acids. Germline CDR1 and CDR2: MGHDK and SYGVNS. V lost 3 bases to trimming and J lost 3 bases, with 14 bases between them. The CDR3 here is CASSDYRGGDYGYTF. The CDR3 nucleotides are TGTGCCAGCAGTGACTACCGGGGAGGGGACTATGGCTACACCTTC.

Turning to this clone: The same CDR3 is also encoded by other DNA sequences in this sample. This chain uses TRBV6-5 with TRBJ1-2; D remains unclear. Per the germline V gene, CDR1 is MNHEY and CDR2 is SVGAGI. The CDR3 sequence is 11 residues long. V was clipped by 6 bases and J by 2 bases, with 4 bases between them. The DNA of the CDR3 is TGTGCCAGCAGCCCGAACTATGGCTACACCTTC. Its translation: CASSPNYGYTF.

Only one count was recorded for this clone. The CDR3 region has the DNA TGTGCCAGCAGCTTTGGCAGGCCGGTCCCTGAAGCTTTCTTT. It specifies CASSFGRPVPEAFF. The chain carries TRBV7-2 and TRBJ1-1; D not certain. The CDR3 length is 14 residues. Per germline, CDR1 SGHTA and CDR2 FQGNSA. V shed 3 bases and J shed 6 bases, with 14 bases lying between them.

V usage is TRBV4-1 and J usage is TRBJ2-3; 10 bases are shared with TRBD2. After removal of 0 bases from V and 4 bases from J, the junction contained 10 bases not matched to a gene. The germline V gene has CDR1 MGHRA and CDR2 YSYEKL. The CDR3 runs 18 residues. The CDR3 coding sequence is TGCGCCAGCAGCCAAGAGGGGAGCGGGGGGGCCGAACCAGATACGCAGTATTTT. It translates to CASSQEGSGGAEPDTQYF.

This chain connects TRBV14 to TRBJ2-7; 9 bases agree with TRBD1. Germline V lookup: CDR1 SGHDN, CDR2 FVKESK. V lost 1 base to trimming and J lost 3 bases; unmatched junction nucleotides: 7. This CDR3 has 16 amino acids. CDR3 in amino acids: CASSQGRPGQGYEQYF. Written as DNA, the CDR3 is TGTGCCAGCAGCCAAGGGAGACCGGGACAGGGCTACGAGCAGTACTTC.

The rearrangement joins TRBV6-5 to TRBJ1-2; D gene ambiguous. Trimming cost V 6 bases and J 4 bases, with 12 bases left between them. This CDR3 comprises 13 residues. The germline V gene encodes CDR1 MNHEY and CDR2 SVGAGI. The CDR3, as DNA: TGTGCCAGCAGCCGGGATTCATTCTATGGCTACACCTTC. Translation gives CASSRDSFYGYTF.

The V gene is TRBV9, the J gene TRBJ1-2; D is ambiguous. CDR1 is SGDLS, CDR2 YYNGEE, per germline. V was clipped by 0 bases and J by 2 bases, with 5 bases between them. The CDR3 contains 13 residues. For the CDR3, the DNA is TGTGCCAGCAGCGTAGAGGAGAACTATGGCTACACCTTC. It codes for CASSVEENYGYTF.

The chain couples TRBV24-1 to TRBJ1-4; TRBD1 matches 8 bases. There are 16 residues in the CDR3. CDR1 KGHDR and CDR2 SFDVKD come from the germline V gene. The ends lost 4 bases at V and 3 bases at J; junction bases unmatched: 6. The CDR3 DNA reads TGTGCCACCAGTGACCCCGGACAGGGCGCTAATGAAAAACTGTTTTTT. This gives the protein CATSDPGQGANEKLFF.

The chain links TRBV12-3 or TRBV12-4 to TRBJ2-7, with 8 bases fitting TRBD2. Trimming removed 8 bases from V and 4 bases from J; junction bases left unmatched: 7. This CDR3 has 13 residues. Here the CDR3 DNA reads TGTGCCAGCTCCGGGAGGGGTCGATACGAGCAGTACTTC. Its translation is CASSGRGRYEQYF.

The V gene is TRBV7-9, the J gene TRBJ1-1, with D uncertain. V lost 10 bases and J 1 base, leaving 7 bases between the germline ends. Germline V gives CDR1 SEHNR, CDR2 FQNEAQ (reference sequence). This CDR3 has 11 amino acids. CDR3 DNA: TGTGCCATTCTCTCGAACACTGAAGCTTTCTTT. Amino acid sequence: CAILSNTEAFF.

This CDR3 is CASSFIAGDTYEQYF. Here the CDR3 DNA reads TGTGCCAGCAGTTTCATAGCGGGGGATACCTACGAGCAGTACTTC. V is TRBV27 and J is TRBJ2-7, with 9 bases aligning to TRBD2. The junction had 5 bases not matched to a gene; V was cut back by 3 bases and J by 2 bases. Looked up from germline, CDR1 is MNHEY and CDR2 is SMNVEV (reference sequence). The CDR3 is 15 amino acids.

The gene calls are TRBV4-1 and TRBJ1-5; D unresolved. This CDR3 comprises 15 residues. The germline V gene has CDR1 MGHRA and CDR2 YSYEKL. V lost 2 bases and J lost 0, with 8 bases in between. In DNA form, the CDR3 reads TGCGCCAGCAGCCAAACAGAGATTAGCAATCAGCCCCAGCATTTT. Its protein product is CASSQTEISNQPQHF.

The chain has TRBV7-3 and TRBJ2-1, with D possibly being TRBD1 (7 bases). Per the germline V gene, CDR1 is SGHTA and CDR2 is FQGTGA. This CDR3 comprises 15 residues. Trimming removed 2 bases from V and 8 bases from J, with 16 bases in between. The CDR3 DNA reads as TGTGCCAGCAGCTTACAGGGGGGCGCGTTTTATGAGCAGTTCTTC. Translating it yields CASSLQGGAFYEQFF.

The J gene is TRBJ2-7, the V gene TRBV7-2; 8 nucleotides agree with TRBD2. CDR1 and CDR2 from the germline V gene are SGHTA and FQGNSA. CDR3 length: 15 amino acids. V lost 5 bases and J lost 0; bases outside the gene matches: 6. CDR3 DNA: TGTGCCAGCAGCATTAGCGGGAACCCCTCCTACGAGCAGTACTTC. Translation gives CASSISGNPSYEQYF.